What follows are 30 T cell receptor beta chains derived from one specimen sequenced in a study of T cell repertoires in cytomegalovirus infection. TCRdb processed the reads anew with MiXCR; each CDR3 protein has one entry. This sample yields approximately 250,000 distinct CDR3 sequences, of which over 9% are seen a single time; 1.5% to 2% belongs to the top ten. Sequenced: PBMCs. The receptor source for this set is a human donor in good health (CMV status not recorded). Some clones in this sample may be carry-over from other donors' samples.

This rearrangement joins TRBV5-4 to TRBJ2-2; the match to TRBD2 covers 10 bases. Germline CDR1 SGHNT, CDR2 YYREEE (reference sequence). V dropped 4 bases and J dropped 7; count of bases not matched to a gene: 10. This CDR3 has 16 amino acids. This chain's CDR3 is CASSTIAGGQNGELFF. CDR3 sequence (DNA): TGTGCCAGCAGCACAATAGCGGGGGGTCAAAACGGGGAGCTGTTTTTT.

This clonotype was recorded at least ten times. The V and J genes are TRBV7-6 and TRBJ2-7; 10 bases align to TRBD1. The V gene end was trimmed by 2 bases and the J gene end by 5 bases; junction bases not matched to a gene: 15. Germline lookup yields CDR1 SGHVS and CDR2 FNYEAQ. The CDR3 length is 18 residues. The CDR3 here is CASSLTPGTGELRNEQYF. CDR3 in DNA: TGTGCCAGCAGCTTAACCCCCGGGACAGGGGAACTTCGCAACGAGCAGTACTTC.

This clonotype was counted at least ten times. V usage is TRBV7-2 and J usage is TRBJ1-2; D uncertain. CDR3 size: 13 residues. Germline CDR1 is SGHTA and CDR2 is FQGNSA. The V gene lost 3 bases and the J gene lost 3 bases, with 8 bases spanning the gap. CDR3 coding DNA: TGTGCCAGCAGCTTGGGCAGCTACTATGGCTACACCTTC. This gives the protein CASSLGSYYGYTF.

There are many counts of this clonotype. The chain combines TRBV6-5 with TRBJ1-1, with 12 bases lining up with TRBD1. The CDR3 has 17 residues. Germline V gives CDR1 MNHEY, CDR2 SVGAGI. After removal of 2 bases from V and 1 base from J, the junction contained 5 bases not matched to a gene. CDR3 loop: CASSYLGQGAPNTEAFF. The CDR3 nucleotides read TGTGCCAGCAGTTACCTGGGACAGGGGGCACCGAACACTGAAGCTTTCTTT.

This clonotype was seen only a few times. This sequence joins TRBV29-1 and TRBJ1-2; possibly TRBD1 for D (6 bases). The CDR3 extends over 13 amino acids. Germline CDR1 reads SQVTM; CDR2 reads ANQGSEA. Trimming took off 4 bases at V and 2 bases at J, with 11 bases between the two ends. CDR3 protein: CSVGGQLNYGYTF. In nucleotides, the CDR3 is TGCAGCGTTGGGGGGCAGCTCAACTATGGCTACACCTTC.

V and J are TRBV5-6 and TRBJ2-3; D possibly uses TRBD1 or TRBD2 (5 bases each). Germline V gives CDR1 SGHDT, CDR2 YYEEEE. The CDR3 totals 14 residues. Trimming removed 4 bases at V and 0 bases at J, with 9 bases between. The CDR3 protein is CASSRDGSTDTQYF. The CDR3 bases are TGTGCCAGCAGCCGGGACGGGAGCACAGATACGCAGTATTTT. The entire variable domain, with the rest obtained from reference TRBV5-6 and TRBJ2-3, is as follows: DAGVTQSPTHLIKTRGQQVTLRCSPKSGHDTVSWYQQALGQGPQFIFQYYEEEERQRGNFPDRFSGHQFPNYSSELNVNALLLGDSALYLCASSRDGSTDTQYFGPGTRLTVL.

The chain combines TRBV7-9 with TRBJ2-5; D remains ambiguous. Between the trimmed V and J ends, which lost 6 bases and 7 bases, there was a span of 9 bases. Germline values: CDR1 SEHNR, CDR2 FQNEAQ (reference sequence). This CDR3 comprises 11 residues. The chain's CDR3 is CASSSGPTQYF. In DNA form, the CDR3 reads TGTGCCAGCAGTTCGGGCCCGACCCAGTACTTC. The full variable domain, in which reference TRBV7-9 and TRBJ2-5 provide the parts outside the CDR3, is DTGVSQNPRHKITKRGQNVTFRCDPISEHNRLYWYRQTLGQGPEFLTYFQNEAQLEKSRLLSDRFSAERPKGSFSTLEIQRTEQGDSAMYLCASSSGPTQYFGPGTRLLVL.

This clonotype was detected many times. The V gene is TRBV7-9, the J gene TRBJ2-3, with a tentative D call TRBD1 (5 bases). V was trimmed by 1 base and J by 5 bases, leaving 7 bases between them. This CDR3 is built from 13 residues. Germline V lookup: CDR1 SEHNR, CDR2 FQNEAQ (reference sequence). CDR3 sequence reads: CASSLGGQDTQYF. The DNA for the CDR3 is TGTGCCAGCAGCTTAGGAGGACAAGATACGCAGTATTTT.

There are a few counts of this clonotype. This rearrangement joins TRBV4-3 to TRBJ1-2; D not certain. This CDR3 has 15 amino acids. V lost 0 bases to trimming and J lost 3 bases, with 11 bases between them. The germline V gene has CDR1 LGHNA and CDR2 YSLEER. CDR3 coding DNA: TGCGCCAGCAGCCAAGAGACCTTGGCACACTATGGCTACACCTTC. Protein sequence: CASSQETLAHYGYTF.

There are many counts of this clonotype. The chain recombines TRBV7-2 with TRBJ1-2, with D possibly matching TRBD1 (5 bases). The CDR3 totals 15 residues. The V end lost 2 bases, the J end lost 7 bases, and 17 bases lay between the germline ends. From germline, CDR1 is SGHTA and CDR2 FQGNSA. CDR3 DNA sequence: TGTGCCAGCAGCTTAACCGTCGGGGGTCTGGGTGGCTACACCTTC. Encoded protein: CASSLTVGGLGGYTF.

This sequence joins TRBV9 and TRBJ2-3; D might be TRBD2 (6 bases). V lost 0 bases and J lost 5, with 19 bases in between. CDR3 length: 17 amino acids. In germline, CDR1 is SGDLS, CDR2 YYNGEE. The CDR3 DNA reads TGTGCCAGCAGCGTAGGCTCAAGACTAGTTTCGCGAGATACGCAGTATTTT. Amino acids: CASSVGSRLVSRDTQYF.

The table lists this clonotype with a few counts. The chain links TRBV12-3 or TRBV12-4 to TRBJ2-1, with D perhaps TRBD2 (6 bases). Trimming removed 2 bases at V and 5 bases at J, with 13 bases between. CDR3 length: 15 amino acids. The DNA for the CDR3 is TGTGCCAGCAGTTTATCGGAGAGCGGGCACAATGAGCAGTTCTTC. This gives the protein CASSLSESGHNEQFF.

The chain recombines TRBV6-5 with TRBJ2-5; D remains ambiguous. The V end lost 8 bases, the J end lost 1 base, and 11 bases lay between the germline ends. This CDR3 spans 13 amino acids. Germline V gene sequence: CDR1 MNHEY, CDR2 SVGAGI. The CDR3 spells CASEDGLQETQYF. In nucleotides, the CDR3 is TGTGCCAGCGAGGACGGTCTCCAAGAGACCCAGTACTTC.

The chain recombines TRBV18 with TRBJ2-5, with D unresolved. Trimming took 0 bases from V and 5 from J, leaving 10 bases between them. Germline CDR1 and CDR2: KGHSH and LQKENI. This CDR3 is built from 14 residues. The DNA of the CDR3 is TGTGCCAGCTCACCACCTTCCGGCTACGAGACCCAGTACTTC. Amino acid sequence: CASSPPSGYETQYF.

This clonotype has more than one count but fewer than ten. The gene calls are TRBV14 and TRBJ1-2; D ambiguous. The V end lost 3 bases, the J end lost 8 bases, and 7 bases lay between the germline ends. This CDR3 region has 11 residues. CDR1 SGHDN and CDR2 FVKESK come from the germline V gene. CDR3 sequence (DNA): TGTGCCAGCAGCCAGGGAATCGGCTACACCTTC. Protein sequence: CASSQGIGYTF.

This clonotype appeared a few times. The gene calls are TRBV6-4 and TRBJ2-7; 11 positions agree with TRBD2. V was pared by 10 bases and J by 0 bases, with 14 bases of the junction left unmatched. This CDR3 has 17 amino acids. Germline values: CDR1 MRHNA, CDR2 SNTAGT. CDR3 loop: CAIAPGLADVPSYEQYF. CDR3 bases: TGTGCCATCGCGCCGGGACTAGCGGATGTTCCCTCCTACGAGCAGTACTTC.

The CDR3 sequence: CASSYYSGNTIYF. The CDR3 coding sequence is TGTGCCAGCAGTTACTACTCTGGAAACACCATATATTTT. This chain joins TRBV6-2 or TRBV6-3 and TRBJ1-3; D not resolved. This CDR3 comprises 13 residues. Trimming stripped 1 base from V and 0 bases from J, with 1 base between. CDR1 and CDR2 (germline): MNHEY, SVGEGT.

The sample holds a few counts of this clonotype. Here the CDR3 reads CASSVGSSGGGYNEQFF. CDR3 coding DNA: TGTGCCAGCAGCGTAGGTTCTAGCGGGGGGGGATACAATGAGCAGTTCTTC. The chain combines TRBV9 with TRBJ2-1, with 12 bases identical to TRBD2. Germline CDR1 reads SGDLS; CDR2 reads YYNGEE. The CDR3 has 17 amino acids. Trimming cost V 0 bases and J 4 bases; bases outside gene matches: 5.

The chain combines TRBV28 with TRBJ2-1; D is possibly TRBD1 (6 bases). There are 16 residues in the CDR3. The germline gives CDR1 MDHEN, CDR2 SYDVKM. V was pared by 5 bases and J by 0 bases, with 14 bases between. CDR3 bases: TGTGCCAGCAGTCTGCAGGGGCTCAGCTCCTACAATGAGCAGTTCTTC. Protein sequence: CASSLQGLSSYNEQFF.

There are a few counts of this clonotype. The rearrangement joins TRBV7-3 to TRBJ2-1; D unclear. The V gene's germline CDR1 is SGHTA and CDR2 FQGTGA. V was clipped by 3 bases and J by 0 bases, with 6 bases between them. The CDR3 length is 14 residues. CDR3 loop: CASSFGSSYNEQFF. CDR3 nucleotide sequence: TGTGCCAGCAGCTTCGGAAGCTCCTACAATGAGCAGTTCTTC.

This clonotype has ten or more counts. This chain connects TRBV7-8 to TRBJ1-3; D gene uncertain. Deletions cut 5 bases from V and 5 bases from J, with 10 bases between. In germline, CDR1 is SGHVS, CDR2 FQNEAQ. The length of the CDR3 is 13 residues. CDR3 region: CASSIAGRNTIYF. DNA for the CDR3: TGTGCCAGCAGCATTGCCGGGCGAAACACCATATATTTT. Supplemented by reference TRBV7-8 and TRBJ1-3, the full variable domain reads GAGVSQSPRYKVAKRGQDVALRCDPISGHVSLFWYQQALGQGPEFLTYFQNEAQLDKSGLPSDRFFAERPEGSVSTLKIQRTQQEDSAVYLCASSIAGRNTIYFGEGSWLTVV.

This clonotype was seen at least ten times. V usage is TRBV28 and J usage is TRBJ2-3; D is perhaps TRBD1 (6 bases). V was pared by 8 bases and J by 7 bases, with 13 bases between. CDR3 length: 12 residues. CDR1 and CDR2 from the germline V gene are MDHEN and SYDVKM. The CDR3 nucleotides are TGTGCCAGCTCAACAGGGTCTCATACGCAGTATTTT. This encodes CASSTGSHTQYF.

This clonotype was counted only a few times. This chain connects TRBV30 to TRBJ2-7; a weak D match, TRBD2 (5 bases). CDR1 GTSNPN and CDR2 SVGIG come from the germline V gene (reference sequence). The CDR3 spans 10 residues. Trimming cost V 5 bases and J 7 bases, with 9 bases left between them. The CDR3: CAWGSVEQYF. The CDR3 nucleotides read TGTGCCTGGGGGAGCGTGGAGCAGTACTTC.

Ten or more counts support this clonotype. This rearrangement joins TRBV7-3 to TRBJ2-1; D might be TRBD2 (6 bases). With 0 bases removed from V and 4 bases from J, the gap between germline ends came to 13 bases. The CDR3 has 16 residues. Germline assignment: CDR1 SGHTA and CDR2 FQGTGA. The CDR3 reads CASSLTPRGGYNEQFF. Written as DNA, the CDR3 is TGTGCCAGCAGCTTAACCCCCCGCGGAGGGTACAATGAGCAGTTCTTC.

In DNA form, the CDR3 reads TGCGCCAGCAGCTTGCCGGGGGACTATGGCTACACCTTC. Amino acids: CASSLPGDYGYTF. The chain uses TRBV5-1 and TRBJ1-2, with D perhaps matching TRBD1 (5 bases). Germline lookup yields CDR1 SGHRS and CDR2 YFSETQ. V lost 1 base, J lost 3 bases, and 7 bases lay in between. This CDR3 is built from 13 residues.

The rearrangement joins TRBV11-2 to TRBJ1-1, with no clear D. V lost 1 base to trimming and J lost 1 base, with 7 bases between them. The CDR3 contains 14 residues. Germline CDR1 reads SGHAT; CDR2 reads FQNNGV. The DNA for the CDR3 is TGTGCCAGCAGCTTAGGAAACTCGAACACTGAAGCTTTCTTT. This translates into CASSLGNSNTEAFF.

This clonotype has ten or more counts. The chain is built from TRBV12-3 or TRBV12-4 and TRBJ1-5; D is possibly TRBD1 (5 bases). The CDR3 is 15 amino acids. The CDR3 loop is CASSAGGSANQPQHF. The CDR3 bases are TGTGCAAGCTCCGCGGGGGGATCGGCCAATCAGCCCCAGCATTTT.

This clonotype was seen more than once but under ten times. The J gene is TRBJ2-6, the V gene TRBV10-3, with D perhaps TRBD2 (6 bases). Deletions cut 3 bases from V and 2 bases from J, with 11 bases between. This CDR3 contains 16 residues. The germline CDR1 and CDR2 sequences are ENHRY and SYGVKD. DNA of the CDR3: TGTGCCATCAGTGAAGCTAGGAGGGCTGGGGCCAACGTCCTGACTTTC. It codes for CAISEARRAGANVLTF.

This clonotype was recorded many times. The chain is built from TRBV7-2 and TRBJ2-5; D is unresolved. V was trimmed by 1 base and J by 3 bases, leaving 9 bases between them. The CDR3 contains 14 residues. CDR1 is SGHTA, CDR2 FQGNSA, per germline. In nucleotides, the CDR3 is TGTGCCAGCAGCTTAGTATCCCATAAAGAGACCCAGTACTTC. It codes for CASSLVSHKETQYF.

A word on this clonotype: With a much larger clone just one base away, this may be a read error. V usage is TRBV19 and J usage is TRBJ1-2; D is uncertain. The germline V gene encodes CDR1 LNHDA and CDR2 SQIVND (reference sequence). Between the trimmed V and J ends, which lost 5 bases and 1 base, there was a span of 14 bases. This CDR3 region has 15 residues. This chain's CDR3 is CASSLCTDNNYGYTF. CDR3 bases: TGTGCCAGTAGTCTATGTACGGATAATAACTATGGCTACACCTTC.